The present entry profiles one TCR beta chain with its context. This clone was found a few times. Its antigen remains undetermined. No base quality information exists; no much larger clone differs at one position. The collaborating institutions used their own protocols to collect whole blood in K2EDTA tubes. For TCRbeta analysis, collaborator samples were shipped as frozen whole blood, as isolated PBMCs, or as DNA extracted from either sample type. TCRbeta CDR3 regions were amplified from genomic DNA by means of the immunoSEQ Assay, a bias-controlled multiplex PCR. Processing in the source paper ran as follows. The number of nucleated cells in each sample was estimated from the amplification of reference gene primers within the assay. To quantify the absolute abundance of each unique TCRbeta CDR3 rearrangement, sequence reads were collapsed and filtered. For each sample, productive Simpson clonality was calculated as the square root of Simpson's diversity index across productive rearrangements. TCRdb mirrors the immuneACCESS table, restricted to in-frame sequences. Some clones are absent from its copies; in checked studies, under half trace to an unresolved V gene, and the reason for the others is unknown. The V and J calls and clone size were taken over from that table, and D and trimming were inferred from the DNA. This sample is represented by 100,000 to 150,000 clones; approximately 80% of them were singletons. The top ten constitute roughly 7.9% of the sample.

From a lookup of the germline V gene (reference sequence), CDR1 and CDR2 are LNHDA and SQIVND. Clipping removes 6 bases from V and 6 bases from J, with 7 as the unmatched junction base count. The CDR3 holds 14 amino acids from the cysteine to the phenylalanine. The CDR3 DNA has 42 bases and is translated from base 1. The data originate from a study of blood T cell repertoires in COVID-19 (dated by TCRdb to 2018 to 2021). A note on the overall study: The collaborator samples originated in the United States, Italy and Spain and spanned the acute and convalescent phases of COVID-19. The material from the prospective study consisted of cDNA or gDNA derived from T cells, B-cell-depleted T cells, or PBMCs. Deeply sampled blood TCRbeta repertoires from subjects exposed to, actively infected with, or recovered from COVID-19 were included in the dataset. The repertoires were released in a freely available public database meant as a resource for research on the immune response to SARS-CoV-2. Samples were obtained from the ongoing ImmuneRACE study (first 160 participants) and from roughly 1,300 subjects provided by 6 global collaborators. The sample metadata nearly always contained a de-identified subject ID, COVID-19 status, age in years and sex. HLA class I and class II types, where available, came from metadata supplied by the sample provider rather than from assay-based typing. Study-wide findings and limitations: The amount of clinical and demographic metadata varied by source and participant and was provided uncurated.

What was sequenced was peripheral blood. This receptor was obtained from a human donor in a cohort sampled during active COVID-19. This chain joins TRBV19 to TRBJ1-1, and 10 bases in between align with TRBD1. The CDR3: CASRGTGEAPEAFF. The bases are TGTGCCAGTAGGGGGACAGGGGAGGCCCCTGAAGCTTTCTTT.